This T cell receptor beta chain originates from a study of beta chain features in type 1 diabetes. General study findings and limits: Insertion counts at VDJ junctions were lower in type 1 diabetes patients, who also showed more deletions there.

Germline CDR1 SEHNR, CDR2 FQNEAQ (reference sequence). This CDR3 region has 11 residues. V lost 7 bases, J lost 3 bases, and 5 bases lay in between. The single heparinised draw taken from each donor contained roughly 100 mL of blood on average. Sorting produced populations that all topped 98% purity. This clone has a handful of counts. What it recognizes is unknown. The investigators reverse transcribed all of the isolated RNA, so they sequenced expressed TCRB transcripts. Profiling relied on immunoSEQ multiplex PCR, and the TCRdb table lists in-frame clones only, not all of them. The sample includes about 900,000 clones, roughly 15% of them seen just once.

This sequence was found in a woman aged 18-29 years in good health. The J gene is TRBJ2-3, the V gene TRBV7-9; D is uncertain. Sequences were obtained from naive CD4+ T cells from blood. CDR3 region: CASTPTDTQYF. In DNA, the CDR3 is TGTGCCAGCACCCCTACAGATACGCAGTATTTT.